The clone carrying this T cell receptor beta chain came up a few times. Its antigen is unidentified. Sequenced patients had shown CD8+CD57+ cell expansion by flow cytometry. Genomic DNA acted as the template from which TCR beta VDJ combination and CDR3 sequence profiling were carried out. TCRdb fed the reads into MiXCR, producing one record per CDR3 protein. The sample comprises 150,000 to 200,000 distinct CDR3 sequences, 45% to 55% of which are singletons, and less than 3% rests with the top ten. Germline V gives CDR1 LGHDT, CDR2 YNNKEL (reference sequence). Between the trimmed V and J ends, which lost 6 bases and 4 bases, there was a span of 17 bases. This CDR3 region has 15 residues. The data derive from a study of CD8+CD57+ T cells in acquired aplastic anemia. Study summary: Across the sorted CD4+ and CD8+ cells, DNA amounts averaged roughly 3 ug. Findings and limits, study-wide: Patients and healthy controls showed no significant CD8+ Simpson's diversity difference. Patients and controls shared just under 30 CD8+ CDR3 sequences.

The sequence came from a human donor with aplastic anemia. This chain connects TRBV3-1 to TRBJ2-3; a possible D gene is TRBD1 (6 bases). Sequenced input: sorted CD4+, CD8+, or CD8+CD57+ T cells (not recorded which) from PBMCs. The CDR3 DNA follows: TGTGCCAGCAGGGGCAGGGGAGTTGCTGCAGATACGCAGTATTTT. It is translated as CASRGRGVAADTQYF.